This passage covers 11 T cell receptor beta chains from one sample sequenced in a study of blood T cell repertoires in COVID-19. The protocol was immunoSEQ multiplex PCR, while the TCRdb copy is restricted to in-frame clones and leaves out a portion. The table records a few hundred thousand clones, about 91% of them present only once. Sample: peripheral blood. The source of these receptors is a person between 18 and 35 years old with COVID-19, enrolled during active disease.

This chain joins TRBV2 and TRBJ2-4; 9 nucleotides match TRBD1. J lost 7 bases, V lost 3 bases, and 4 bases had no gene match. The CDR3 is made up of 14 amino acids. Germline values: CDR1 SNHLY, CDR2 FYNNEI. The DNA for the CDR3 is TGTGCCAGCAGTGAGGGACAGGGTGTCAACATTCAGTACTTC. It codes for CASSEGQGVNIQYF.

The chain recombines TRBV7-9 with TRBJ2-5, with a possible D match to TRBD2 (5 bases). The CDR3 contains 15 residues. Trimming pared 5 bases from V and 2 bases from J, leaving 15 bases between. The V gene's germline CDR1 is SEHNR and CDR2 FQNEAQ (reference sequence). CDR3 coding DNA: TGTGCCAGCAGCCCGTCGAGGGTGGGGCAAGAGACCCAGTACTTC. Protein: CASSPSRVGQETQYF.

The rearrangement joins TRBV13 to TRBJ1-6, with a possible D match to TRBD1 (6 bases). Germline CDR1 reads PRHDT; CDR2 reads FYEKMQ (reference sequence). Deletions cut 4 bases from V and 8 bases from J, with 15 bases between. The CDR3 runs 15 residues. The CDR3 spells CASSYGQFGDSPLHF. The CDR3 DNA reads TGTGCCAGCAGCTACGGACAGTTTGGTGATTCACCCCTCCACTTT.

This chain uses TRBV24-1 with TRBJ2-1; 12 bases map to TRBD2. J was trimmed by 2 bases and V by 2 bases; bases with no gene match: 9. Germline V lookup: CDR1 KGHDR, CDR2 SFDVKD. The CDR3 runs 19 residues. In DNA, the CDR3 is TGTGCCACCAGTGATTCCGGGACTAGCGGGTTGTGGGCCTACAATGAGCAGTTCTTC. Its protein is CATSDSGTSGLWAYNEQFF.

The chain links TRBV7-2 to TRBJ2-7; weak D call: TRBD2 (6 bases). The CDR3 contains 13 residues. Trimming removed 5 bases from V and 0 bases from J, with 8 bases in between. Germline CDR1 and CDR2: SGHTA and FQGNSA. DNA for the CDR3: TGTGCCAGCAGCCACGGGGGCTCCTACGAGCAGTACTTC. The encoded protein is CASSHGGSYEQYF.

The chain employs TRBV7-9 and TRBJ2-7; TRBD1 matches 9 bases. CDR1 and CDR2 from the germline V gene are SEHNR and FQNEAQ (reference sequence). V lost 4 bases, J lost 7 bases, and 17 bases stayed unmatched. The CDR3 totals 17 residues. The CDR3 is CASSSLDRGTAGREQYF. The CDR3 nucleotides are TGTGCCAGCAGCTCTTTGGACAGGGGAACGGCGGGGAGGGAGCAGTACTTC.

The gene calls are TRBV7-8 and TRBJ1-1; perhaps TRBD1 as D (5 bases). The CDR3 has 16 residues. Trimming stripped 4 bases from V and 4 bases from J, with 19 bases between. Germline CDR1 and CDR2: SGHVS and FQNEAQ. CDR3 residues: CASSSADRRDFTEAFF. The CDR3 DNA sequence: TGTGCCAGCAGCTCGGCGGATAGACGGGACTTCACTGAAGCTTTCTTT.

This clone was picked up one time. The chain uses TRBV2 and TRBJ1-1; 7 nucleotides match TRBD1. The CDR3 runs 14 residues. The germline CDR1 and CDR2 sequences are SNHLY and FYNNEI. The J segment lost 8 bases and the V segment lost 8 bases, leaving 14 bases of the junction unmatched. CDR3 DNA: TGTGCCAGCCCGAGGGGGCAGGGGCAAGGGGAAGCTTTCTTT. Translation: CASPRGQGQGEAFF.

The J gene is TRBJ2-3, the V gene TRBV4-2, with D possibly matching TRBD2 (7 bases). The length of the CDR3 is 16 residues. Germline V gene lookup returns CDR1 LGHNA and CDR2 YNFKEQ. Trimming cost V 0 bases and J 1 base, with 11 bases left between them. The CDR3 is CASSQEGAGGTDTQYF. The CDR3, as DNA: TGTGCCAGCAGCCAAGAGGGGGCGGGAGGCACAGATACGCAGTATTTT.

This chain connects TRBV19 to TRBJ2-2, with 9 positions matching TRBD2. The CDR3 is 17 residues long. V shed 6 bases, J shed 7 bases, and the junction held 15 bases outside the gene matches. Germline-derived CDR1 and CDR2 are LNHDA and SQIVND (reference sequence). CDR3 amino acids: CASRDRWREGRVGELFF. CDR3 DNA sequence: TGTGCCAGTAGAGATAGGTGGCGGGAGGGCAGAGTCGGGGAGCTGTTTTTT.

CDR3 in amino acids: CATSDGTDDQPQHF. The DNA for the CDR3 is TGTGCCACCAGTGATGGGACAGACGATCAGCCCCAGCATTTT. V is TRBV24-1 and J is TRBJ1-5, with 7 positions matching TRBD1. The CDR3 is 14 residues long. Germline CDR1 KGHDR, CDR2 SFDVKD. After removal of 3 bases from V and 5 bases from J, the junction contained 3 bases not matched to a gene.